This is a list of T cell receptor beta chains from one sample in a study of persistence of HIV-infected CD4 T cells. These receptors have no known antigen. Clones were read by immunoSEQ multiplex PCR, and TCRdb kept only the in-frame ones, dropping some. The sample lists 30,000 to 45,000 clones, approximately 90% occurring once. Source: CD4+ T cells sorted from PBMCs after approximately 20-hour stimulation, taken from a patient who received antiretroviral therapy. The receptors were sampled from an adult man with HIV who was CMV-seropositive. CDR3s include the opening cysteine and the closing phenylalanine or tryptophan. D genes are given only for firm matches. Size values are once, few and many counts, or a class for expanded clones, and some rows have none.

CDR3 DNA: TGTGCCACCAGCAGAGATCCTGGGTGGGAGCAGTACTTC
CDR3 protein: CATSRDPGWEQYF
V gene: TRBV15
clone size: NA
J gene: TRBJ2-7
D gene: NA

CDR3 DNA: TGTGCCATCTCCGACGGACTCAATCAGCCCCAGCATTTT
CDR3 protein: CAISDGLNQPQHF
V gene: TRBV3-1/TRBV3-2
clone size: NA
J gene: TRBJ1-5
D gene: NA

CDR3 DNA: TGTGCCAGCAGTTACAGGGCGGAAGGAAACACCATATATTTT
CDR3 protein: CASSYRAEGNTIYF
V gene: TRBV6-5
clone size: once
J gene: TRBJ1-3
D gene: NA

CDR3 DNA: TGCGCCAGCAGGCTTGACACTGGGAGAAGCTATGGCTACACCTTC
CDR3 protein: CASRLDTGRSYGYTF
V gene: TRBV5-1
clone size: NA
J gene: TRBJ1-2
D gene: NA

CDR3 DNA: TGTGCCACCAGCAGAGATAACGCCTCTGGAAACACCATATATTTT
CDR3 protein: CATSRDNASGNTIYF
V gene: TRBV15
clone size: NA
J gene: TRBJ1-3
D gene: NA

CDR3 DNA: TGTGCCAGCAGCTCGATCGACAGGGACACCGGGGAGCTGTTTTTT
CDR3 protein: CASSSIDRDTGELFF
V gene: TRBV5-4
clone size: NA
J gene: TRBJ2-2
D gene: TRBD1

CDR3 DNA: TGTGCCAGCAGCCGGGACACCTCCCCGAACACTGAAGCTTTCTTT
CDR3 protein: CASSRDTSPNTEAFF
V gene: TRBV28
clone size: NA
J gene: TRBJ1-1
D gene: NA

CDR3 DNA: TGTGCCAGCAGCGTAGGTAAGGGCCCAACCTACGAGCAGTACTTC
CDR3 protein: CASSVGKGPTYEQYF
V gene: TRBV9
clone size: NA
J gene: TRBJ2-7
D gene: NA

CDR3 DNA: TGCGCCAGCAGCTTTGGGAGCTTTACCTACGAGCAGTACTTC
CDR3 protein: CASSFGSFTYEQYF
V gene: TRBV5-1
clone size: few
J gene: TRBJ2-7
D gene: NA

CDR3 DNA: TGTGCCAGCAGCCGCGACAGCGGCAGCAATCAGCCCCAGCATTTT
CDR3 protein: CASSRDSGSNQPQHF
V gene: TRBV7-2
clone size: NA
J gene: TRBJ1-5
D gene: NA

CDR3 DNA: TGTGCCAAATCGGGGGGCCGGGAGACCCAGTACTTC
CDR3 protein: CAKSGGRETQYF
V gene: TRBV6-5
clone size: NA
J gene: TRBJ2-5
D gene: NA

CDR3 DNA: TGTGCCAGCAGTCCCGGGACGGTACCCTACGAGCAGTACTTC
CDR3 protein: CASSPGTVPYEQYF
V gene: TRBV27
clone size: NA
J gene: TRBJ2-7
D gene: NA

CDR3 DNA: TGTGCCAGCCAACGGACACTCATGAACACTGAAGCTTTCTTT
CDR3 protein: CASQRTLMNTEAFF
V gene: TRBV6-5
clone size: once
J gene: TRBJ1-1
D gene: NA

CDR3 DNA: TGTGCCAGCAGCCAGGGTAAAGTAGCGGGAGCCTACGAGCAGTACTTC
CDR3 protein: CASSQGKVAGAYEQYF
V gene: TRBV14
clone size: NA
J gene: TRBJ2-7
D gene: TRBD2

CDR3 DNA: TGTGCCAGCAGCGAGACCGGACAGAGCAATCAGCCCCAGCATTTT
CDR3 protein: CASSETGQSNQPQHF
V gene: TRBV9
clone size: NA
J gene: TRBJ1-5
D gene: NA

CDR3 DNA: TGTGCCAGCAGCGACAGGGGCCATACTTTCAAGACCCAGTACTTC
CDR3 protein: CASSDRGHTFKTQYF
V gene: TRBV6-5
clone size: NA
J gene: TRBJ2-5
D gene: TRBD1

CDR3 DNA: TGCGCCAGCAGCCAAGAGGCCAGGCAGAACTATGGCTACACCTTC
CDR3 protein: CASSQEARQNYGYTF
V gene: TRBV4-3
clone size: NA
J gene: TRBJ1-2
D gene: NA

CDR3 DNA: TGTGCCAGCTCTTTGCCCGGGGGCGAGCAGTACTTC
CDR3 protein: CASSLPGGEQYF
V gene: TRBV18
clone size: NA
J gene: TRBJ2-7
D gene: NA

CDR3 DNA: TGTGCCAGCAGCAAGGGGACTAGCGGGAGGGGAACCTACGAGCAGTACTTC
CDR3 protein: CASSKGTSGRGTYEQYF
V gene: TRBV5-6
clone size: NA
J gene: TRBJ2-7
D gene: TRBD2

CDR3 DNA: TGCAGCGCGCGGACAGGGGCAAATAATTCACCCCTCCACTTT
CDR3 protein: CSARTGANNSPLHF
V gene: TRBV29-1
clone size: once
J gene: TRBJ1-6
D gene: TRBD1

CDR3 DNA: TGTGCCAGTAGGGAGGGGGTCGGAGGCTACACCTTC
CDR3 protein: CASREGVGGYTF
V gene: TRBV25-1
clone size: NA
J gene: TRBJ1-2
D gene: NA

CDR3 DNA: TGCGCCAGCAGCCGCGCGGGTCAGGCGGGGCTCTACGAGCAGTACTTC
CDR3 protein: CASSRAGQAGLYEQYF
V gene: TRBV5-1
clone size: NA
J gene: TRBJ2-7
D gene: NA